This T cell receptor (beta chain) was identified in a study of blood T cell repertoires in COVID-19. Turning to the study itself: PBMCs, B-cell-depleted T cells, or T cells provided the cDNA or gDNA that made up the material.

The V gene lost 2 bases and the J gene lost 2 bases, with 17 bases spanning the gap. The germline V gene encodes CDR1 SGHDT and CDR2 YYEEEE. This CDR3 has 16 residues. Produced via immunoSEQ multiplex PCR; TCRdb's table is partial and in-frame only. The repertoire holds 240,000 or so clones, with about 82% as singletons. The sequenced material came from PBMCs or T cells enriched from blood (not recorded which). The J gene is TRBJ2-7, the V gene TRBV5-6; maybe TRBD2 (6 bases). The sequence came from a woman in her forties or fifties who had recovered from COVID-19. The CDR3 is CASSFRVGGKTYEQYF. The DNA of the CDR3 is TGTGCCAGCAGCTTTAGGGTCGGCGGGAAGACCTACGAGCAGTACTTC.